These 11 T cell receptor delta chains were all obtained from the same sample, sequenced in a study of γδ T cells in repeated Plasmodium falciparum infection. Gammadelta T cells were flow-sorted from PBMC into Vgamma9/Vdelta2+ and Vdelta2-negative populations for bulk analysis. TCRdb re-called clones from the multiplex PCR reads via CATT. The sample has 75,000 to 100,000 delta-chain clones, more than 1.4% seen once; the top ten hold just under 9%. The sequencing input was gamma-delta T cells from blood. These receptors were obtained from a pool of human donors (malaria-infected and uninfected, not separated).

This clone was seen more than once but under ten times. This chain links TRDV1 with TRDJ1; 8 positions match TRDD3. CDR3 size: 17 residues. V lost 2 bases to trimming and J lost 3 bases; unmatched junction nucleotides: 11. Germline V gene lookup returns CDR1 TSWWSYY and CDR2 QGS. The chain's CDR3 is CALGEGKVGDLADKLIF. The CDR3 coding sequence is TGTGCTCTTGGGGAAGGGAAGGTGGGGGATTTGGCCGATAAACTCATCTTT.

This clone was found a few times. For this DNA, TCRdb reports the protein of a much larger clone, which diverges at residue 18, most likely from a read error; the protein presented here is translated directly from the DNA. This chain connects TRDV1 to TRDJ1, with TRDD3 matching over 13 bases. TCRdb leaves out the J gene; it was filled in here by matching the DNA to germline. Germline V gene data show CDR1 as TSWWSYY and CDR2 as QGS. The CDR3 loop spans 22 amino acids. J was trimmed by 6 bases and V by 2 bases; bases with no gene match: 24. CDR3 bases: TGTGCTCTTGGGGAAAGACTCGTCCCTCGGGTTACTGGGGGATACGCGTCCAATAAACTCATCTTT. Its protein is CALGERLVPRVTGGYASNKLIF.

The sample holds a few counts of this clone. TCRdb's protein, taken from a much larger clone, differs from this DNA's translation at residue 18, likely owing to a read error; the protein displayed comes from the DNA. The J gene is TRDJ1, the V gene TRDV1; 11 bases line up with TRDD3. The J gene is absent in TCRdb and was assigned here via DNA matching to germline. The CDR3 consists of 24 residues. Germline loops: CDR1 TSWWSYY, CDR2 QGS. Trimming removed 4 bases from V and 1 base from J; junction bases left unmatched: 29. CDR3 protein: CALGVPRAFLTDYGGYACTDKLIF. In DNA, the CDR3 is TGTGCTCTTGGGGTACCTCGGGCCTTCTTAACCGACTATGGGGGATACGCGTGCACCGATAAACTCATCTTT.

As to this clone: The protein given by TCRdb reflects a much larger clone and differs at residue 13 from this DNA's translation, likely from a read error; the protein shown is the DNA's translation. The V and J genes are TRDV1 and TRDJ1; D is perhaps TRDD2 (7 bases). Germline V gene sequence: CDR1 TSWWSYY, CDR2 QGS. There are 20 residues in the CDR3. The V and J ends lost 3 bases and 1 base respectively, with 27 bases between them. In DNA form, the CDR3 reads TGTGCTCTTGGGGACCCCCTTCCTGGGTGTACTGGGTGTCGCACCGATAAACTCATCTTT. It translates to CALGDPLPGCTGCRTDKLIF.

J is TRDJ1 and V is TRDV2, with 9 bases lining up with TRDD3. The J gene is absent in TCRdb and was assigned here via DNA matching to germline. The CDR3 has 15 amino acids. Per germline, CDR1 GEAIGNYY and CDR2 EKD. J lost 5 bases, V lost 3 bases, and 9 bases had no gene match. The CDR3 is CACDLLGDSSDKLIF. The CDR3 DNA sequence: TGTGCCTGTGACTTGCTGGGGGATTCGTCAGATAAACTCATCTTT.

On this clone itself: A far larger clone is one base from this, pointing to a likely read error. Other DNA sequences within the sample encode an identical CDR3. V is TRDV2 and J is TRDJ1, with D possibly TRDD3 on 6 matching bases. The CDR3 is 19 amino acids. Germline V gene sequence: CDR1 GEAIGNYY, CDR2 EKD. In DNA, the CDR3 is TGTGCCTGTGGCAAGATCGCTTTTGGGGGGCCCAAGTACACCGATAAACTCATTTTT. It translates to CACGKIAFGGPKYTDKLIF.

This clone was found many times. The J gene is TRDJ3, the V gene TRDV3, with TRDD3 matching over 10 bases. The germline gives CDR1 TVYSNPD, CDR2 GDNSRS (reference sequence). The CDR3 sequence is 21 residues long. V dropped 0 bases and J dropped 2; count of bases not matched to a gene: 16. In nucleotides, the CDR3 is TGTGCCTTTAGTTGTGTGAGACTGGGGGATTTGAGACCCTGGGACACCCGACAGATGTTTTTC. This codes for CAFSCVRLGDLRPWDTRQMFF.

This clone has just a few counts. TCRdb shows a much larger clone's protein in place of this DNA's translation, and the two differ at residue 8, likely through a read error; the protein shown is translated from the DNA. This sequence joins TRDV1 and TRDJ1; 11 nucleotides line up with TRDD3. TCRdb gives no J gene; it was assigned here by matching the DNA to germline. Germline trimming cut 9 bases from V and 4 bases from J; bases unmatched to any gene: 31. Germline CDR1 and CDR2: TSWWSYY and QGS. This CDR3 spans 22 amino acids. The CDR3 region is CALHSSSPPSWGILPRVDKLIF. In DNA, the CDR3 is TGTGCTCTCCATTCCTCTAGTCCTCCTAGCTGGGGGATACTCCCTCGGGTCGATAAACTCATCTTT.

This clone was seen more than once but under ten times. A far larger clone differs by one base, so this is likely a read error. This sample includes further DNA sequences coding for the same CDR3. CDR3 in amino acids: CACDRIRTDKLIF. CDR3 DNA sequence: TGCGCCTGTGACAGGATACGCACCGATAAACTCATCTTT. V is TRDV2 and J is TRDJ1; 7 bases line up with TRDD3. The J gene, not given by TCRdb, was assigned here from a germline match of the nucleotide sequence. CDR1 GEAIGNYY and CDR2 EKD come from the germline V gene. This CDR3 is 13 amino acids long.

In its sample, this clone was seen a few times. The amino acid sequence in TCRdb belongs to a much larger clone and departs from this DNA's translation at residue 6, likely a sequencing read error; the sequence shown is translated from the DNA. V gene TRDV1 combines with J gene TRDJ1, with 9 bases matching TRDD3. TCRdb records no J gene; here it was assigned by comparing the DNA to germline. Germline trimming cut 3 bases from V and 0 bases from J; bases unmatched to any gene: 20. Germline CDR1 and CDR2: TSWWSYY and QGS. The CDR3 is made up of 21 amino acids. In DNA form, the CDR3 reads TGTGCTCTTGGGGACAGGACAGCATCCCCTCGTACTGGGGGAAACACCGATAAACTCATCTTT. Translated: CALGDRTASPRTGGNTDKLIF.

This clone was observed a handful of times. TCRdb records a much larger clone's protein for this DNA, with a difference at residue 18 that likely arises from a read error; the protein given is the translation of the DNA. This CDR3 reads CALGEPPPGIPRYTDKLTF. DNA of the CDR3: TGTGCTCTTGGGGAACCTCCTCCGGGGATTCCGAGGTACACCGATAAACTCACCTTT. The V gene corresponds to TRDV1; no J gene was called; the table's D call of TRDD3 was not tested on the DNA. CDR3 length: 19 amino acids. CDR1 and CDR2 from the germline V gene are TSWWSYY and QGS.